Below are 10 T cell receptor beta chains sequenced from a single sample in a study of blood T cell repertoires in COVID-19. The data were produced by immunoSEQ multiplex PCR, yet TCRdb's version contains in-frame clones alone and is incomplete. The table has about 50,000 clones, about 90% seen once. Sequencing was performed on peripheral blood. The receptors derive from a human donor in a cohort sampled during active COVID-19.

The sample holds a few counts of this clone. This sequence joins TRBV5-5 and TRBJ1-3; perhaps TRBD1 as D (5 bases). CDR1 and CDR2 from the germline V gene are SGHKS and YYEKEE (reference sequence). V was trimmed by 2 bases and J by 0 bases, leaving 24 bases between them. The CDR3 has 20 amino acids. CDR3 sequence: CASSFTSDSLLYLSGNTIYF. For the CDR3, the DNA is TGTGCCAGCAGCTTTACAAGCGACAGCTTATTATACCTCTCTGGAAACACCATATATTTT. Full variable domain (rest looked up from reference TRBV5-5 and TRBJ1-3): DAGVTQSPTHLIKTRGQQVTLRCSPISGHKSVSWYQQVLGQGPQFIFQYYEKEERGRGNFPDRFSARQFPNYSSELNVNALLLGDSALYLCASSFTSDSLLYLSGNTIYFGEGSWLTVV.

This chain connects TRBV5-5 to TRBJ2-2; the match to TRBD1 covers 9 bases. Germline trimming cut 0 bases from V and 5 bases from J; bases unmatched to any gene: 5. Per the germline V gene, CDR1 is SGHKS and CDR2 is YYEKEE (reference sequence). CDR3 length: 16 amino acids. CDR3 amino acids: CASSLGDREWTGELFF. The CDR3 DNA follows: TGTGCCAGCAGCTTGGGGGACAGGGAGTGGACCGGGGAGCTGTTTTTT.

This clone turned up a few times. The chain combines TRBV7-6 with TRBJ1-5; D not resolved. Germline CDR1 is SGHVS and CDR2 is FNYEAQ. This CDR3 contains 13 residues. Trimming took 4 bases from V and 6 from J, leaving 10 bases between them. Here the CDR3 reads CASSSARGQPQHF. CDR3 nucleotide sequence: TGTGCCAGCAGCTCCGCACGGGGTCAGCCCCAGCATTTT.

The chain is built from TRBV7-6 and TRBJ2-1, with TRBD2 matching 12 bases. After removal of 4 bases from V and 7 bases from J, the junction contained 2 bases not matched to a gene. Germline V gene lookup returns CDR1 SGHVS and CDR2 FNYEAQ. There are 14 residues in the CDR3. The CDR3 DNA reads TGTGCCAGCAGCTGGACTAGCGGGGATAATGAGCAGTTCTTC. Translation: CASSWTSGDNEQFF. The whole variable domain, remainder taken from reference TRBV7-6 and TRBJ2-1, is GAGVSQSPRYKVTKRGQDVALRCDPISGHVSLYWYRQALGQGPEFLTYFNYEAQQDKSGLPNDRFSAERPEGSISTLTIQRTEQRDSAMYRCASSWTSGDNEQFFGPGTRLTVL.

This clone was detected once. The chain carries TRBV9 and TRBJ2-1; 10 bases align to TRBD2. The CDR3 sequence is 17 residues long. Looked up from germline, CDR1 is SGDLS and CDR2 is YYNGEE. J lost 4 bases, V lost 2 bases, and 9 bases had no gene match. The CDR3 DNA follows: TGTGCCAGCAGCGTCCAGAGAGCGGGGGGGGCGTACAATGAGCAGTTCTTC. Protein: CASSVQRAGGAYNEQFF.

This chain links TRBV7-2 with TRBJ1-1; 9 bases match TRBD1. This CDR3 comprises 15 residues. Germline V lookup: CDR1 SGHTA, CDR2 FQGNSA. J lost 1 base, V lost 4 bases, and 4 bases had no gene match. Written as DNA, the CDR3 is TGTGCCAGCAGCTACAGGGGGCTGAGGAACACTGAAGCTTTCTTT. Residues: CASSYRGLRNTEAFF. Together with reference TRBV7-2 and TRBJ1-1, the CDR3 gives the full variable domain: GAGVSQSPSNKVTEKGKDVELRCDPISGHTALYWYRQSLGQGLEFLIYFQGNSAPDKSGLPSDRFSAERTGGSVSTLTIQRTQQEDSAVYLCASSYRGLRNTEAFFGQGTRLTVV.

The rearrangement uses TRBV29-1 and TRBJ1-1; tentative D call: TRBD1 (6 bases). The ends were cut back, 8 bases at V and 5 bases at J, with 24 bases in the middle. Germline CDR1 SQVTM, CDR2 ANQGSEA. CDR3 length: 15 residues. CDR3 amino acids: CSPCRGTDCVTEAFF. In DNA, the CDR3 is TGCAGCCCATGTAGGGGGACCGACTGTGTGACTGAAGCTTTCTTT.

CDR3 DNA sequence: TGTGCCAGCTCAGCGACAGGGAAGACTGAAGCTTTCTTT. Its translation: CASSATGKTEAFF. The chain joins TRBV18 to TRBJ1-1, with TRBD1 matching 7 bases. Germline CDR1 KGHSH, CDR2 LQKENI. V lost 5 bases, J lost 5 bases, and 5 bases stayed unmatched. The CDR3 covers 13 residues.

The V call is TRBV3-1 (or the pseudogene TRBV3-2), the J call TRBJ2-3; maybe TRBD2 (5 bases). The germline V and J ends were trimmed by 0 bases and 9 bases, with 10 bases remaining between them. Germline lookup yields CDR1 LGHDT and CDR2 YNNKEL (reference sequence). The CDR3 loop spans 13 amino acids. The CDR3 bases are TGTGCCAGCAGCCAAGATCGAACGGGGACGCAGTATTTT. Protein: CASSQDRTGTQYF.

This clone has more than one count but fewer than ten. The chain joins TRBV6-2 or TRBV6-3 to TRBJ1-1; TRBD1 aligns across 7 bases. The CDR3 has 17 amino acids. Germline CDR1 reads MNHEY; CDR2 reads SVGEGT. The V gene end was trimmed by 5 bases and the J gene end by 0 bases; junction bases not matched to a gene: 12. The CDR3 DNA sequence: TGTGCCAGCAGTAAGGGGACAGTTTCATTGGTGAACACTGAAGCTTTCTTT. Residues: CASSKGTVSLVNTEAFF.